Here is one T cell receptor (beta chain) with its context. Its target antigen remains unknown. No quality values exist for individual bases; no much larger clone is one base distant. This sample was taken from a study of blood T cell repertoires in COVID-19 (dated by TCRdb to about 2020). Background for the entire study: Samples covering the acute and convalescent phases of COVID-19 were provided by collaborators in the United States, Italy and Spain. The prospective study material was composed of cDNA or gDNA derived from T cells, B-cell-depleted T cells, or PBMCs. Subjects who had been exposed to COVID-19, were actively infected with it, or had recovered from it provided the deeply sampled blood TCRbeta repertoires that made up the dataset. The repertoires were released in a freely available public database meant as a resource for research on the immune response to SARS-CoV-2. Samples were obtained from the ongoing ImmuneRACE study (first 160 participants) and from about 1,300 subjects provided by 6 global collaborators. A de-identified subject ID, COVID-19 status, age in years and sex were almost always included in the sample metadata. HLA class I and class II types, where available, came from metadata supplied by the sample provider rather than from assay-based typing. Results the study describes overall, beyond this receptor: The amount of clinical and demographic metadata varied by source and participant and was provided uncurated.

At one collaborating source in Seattle, patients were enrolled during active infection and were followed longitudinally through the course of disease. The collaborating institutions used their own protocols to collect whole blood in K2EDTA tubes. For TCRbeta analysis, collaborator samples were shipped as frozen whole blood, as isolated PBMCs, or as DNA extracted from either sample type. TCRbeta CDR3 regions were amplified from genomic DNA by means of the immunoSEQ Assay, a bias-controlled multiplex PCR. In the source study's methods: The number of nucleated cells in each sample was estimated from the amplification of reference gene primers within the assay. To quantify the absolute abundance of each unique TCRbeta CDR3 rearrangement, sequence reads were collapsed and filtered. For each sample, productive Simpson clonality was calculated by taking the square root of Simpson's diversity index across productive rearrangements. The table comes from immuneACCESS by way of TCRdb, which keeps in-frame sequences with V and J called. Part of the clones is missing from these tables; in studies checked, under half for an unresolved V gene and the rest for unknown reasons. Clone size and the V and J calls come from that table; the DNA yielded D and trimming. Here the sample has 300,000 to 350,000 clones; roughly nine tenths occur a single time. The biggest ten clones account for around 3.9% of the sample.

Sequences ENHRY (CDR1) and SYGVKD (CDR2) are obtained from the germline V gene. The CDR3 holds 14 amino acids from the cysteine to the phenylalanine. Kept here is only the CDR3 DNA, which spans 42 bases and is read in frame from base 1. Recombination joined TRBV10-3 with TRBJ1-1, with TRBD1 as a weak D call on 6 bases. The source of this sequence is a woman aged 55-69 years with COVID-19, enrolled during active disease. The sample was peripheral blood. The bases read TGTGCTATCGGGGGGGCCACCGTAAGGACTGAAGCTTTCTTT. Translation gives CAIGGATVRTEAFF.